A single sample is the source of the 10 T cell receptor beta chains below, sequenced in a study of blood T cells in healthy people across ages. Sample-barcoded 5' priming and a J-beta primer mix drove a second PCR of about 6 to 12 cycles. TCRdb reanalysed the 5' RACE reads using MiXCR and keeps one entry per CDR3 protein. The table lists just over 1 million distinct CDR3 sequences, under 45% of them singletons. Sequencing was done on a sample of blood. Receptors originate from a woman aged 55-69 years in good health.

In its sample, this clonotype was seen a few times. The V and J genes are TRBV12-3 or TRBV12-4 and TRBJ2-3; either TRBD1 or TRBD2 may fit D (5 bases each). The CDR3 loop spans 14 amino acids. With 6 bases removed from V and 7 bases from J, the gap between germline ends came to 17 bases. CDR3 in amino acids: CASSLRDGDHTQYF. CDR3 nucleotides: TGTGCCAGCAGCCTCCGGGACGGAGATCATACGCAGTATTTT.

The chain is built from TRBV15 and TRBJ2-1; TRBD1 matches 11 bases. CDR1 and CDR2 (germline): LNHNV, YYDKDF (reference sequence). This CDR3 comprises 16 residues. With V trimmed by 4 bases and J by 5 bases, 7 bases remained unmatched. DNA for the CDR3: TGTGCCACCAGCAAAGGACTGGGACAGGGGGACAATGAGCAGTTCTTC. Protein product: CATSKGLGQGDNEQFF.

This clonotype appeared a few times. The chain is built from TRBV12-3 or TRBV12-4 and TRBJ2-3; D gene unclear. The CDR3 loop spans 13 amino acids. Deletions cut 6 bases from V and 3 bases from J, with 10 bases between. The CDR3 sequence: CASRPLQTDTQYF. DNA for the CDR3: TGTGCCAGCAGACCCCTACAAACAGATACGCAGTATTTT.

This rearrangement joins TRBV12-3 or TRBV12-4 to TRBJ2-4, with D possibly matching TRBD1 (6 bases). The germline V and J ends were trimmed by 1 base and 6 bases, with 13 bases remaining between them. There are 15 residues in the CDR3. This CDR3 reads CASSLEPVRGNIQYF. CDR3 DNA: TGTGCCAGCAGTTTAGAGCCCGTCAGGGGAAACATTCAGTACTTC.

Written as DNA, the CDR3 is TGTGCCAGCAGTGCAGCCGGGACTAGCGTTGAGCAGTTCTTC. Its protein product is CASSAAGTSVEQFF. The V and J genes are TRBV28 and TRBJ2-1, with 10 bases matching TRBD2. J was trimmed by 9 bases and V by 5 bases; bases with no gene match: 7. The CDR3 consists of 14 residues. The germline V gene has CDR1 MDHEN and CDR2 SYDVKM.

This clonotype was seen more than once but under ten times. The chain recombines TRBV20-1 with TRBJ2-7, with D possibly TRBD1 on 6 matching bases. Looked up from germline, CDR1 is DFQATT and CDR2 is SNEGSKA (reference sequence). Trimming took off 5 bases at V and 0 bases at J, with 17 bases between the two ends. This CDR3 contains 15 residues. The CDR3: CSASRGPQSSYEQYF. DNA for the CDR3: TGCAGTGCTTCCAGGGGACCCCAAAGCTCCTACGAGCAGTACTTC.

Remarks on this clonotype: Since a much larger clone is just one base distant, this may be a read error. This chain connects TRBV11-3 to TRBJ2-5; D call uncertain. This CDR3 has 15 amino acids. Germline assignment: CDR1 SGHNT and CDR2 YENEEA. CDR3 amino acids: CASNLGRTDQETQYF. CDR3 in DNA: TGTGCCAGCAACTTAGGCCGGACGGACCAAGAGACCCAGTACTTC.

The V call is TRBV12-3 or TRBV12-4, the J call TRBJ2-1, with 7 bases aligning to TRBD2. Germline trimming cut 1 base from V and 1 base from J; bases unmatched to any gene: 10. The CDR3 length is 18 residues. The chain's CDR3 is CASSLGDAGVRSYNEQFF. In nucleotides, the CDR3 is TGTGCCAGCAGTTTAGGGGACGCGGGAGTAAGGTCCTACAATGAGCAGTTCTTC.

The chain couples TRBV2 to TRBJ2-3; no definite D call. Germline V gene data show CDR1 as SNHLY and CDR2 as FYNNEI. The V gene lost 7 bases and the J gene lost 6 bases, with 14 bases spanning the gap. The CDR3 runs to 13 residues. CDR3 amino acids: CASNRPPQDTQYF. CDR3 coding DNA: TGTGCCAGCAACCGACCTCCTCAGGATACGCAGTATTTT.

V and J are TRBV7-3 and TRBJ1-5, with TRBD1 identical over 9 bases. The CDR3 is 16 residues long. The V gene end was trimmed by 5 bases and the J gene end by 2 bases; junction bases not matched to a gene: 7. Per the germline V gene, CDR1 is SGHTA and CDR2 is FQGTGA. The CDR3 is CASSPWTGEGNQPQHF. In nucleotides, the CDR3 is TGTGCCAGCAGCCCGTGGACAGGGGAGGGCAATCAGCCCCAGCATTTT. Full variable domain (remainder filled in from reference TRBV7-3 and TRBJ1-5): GAGVSQTPSNKVTEKGKYVELRCDPISGHTALYWYRQSLGQGPEFLIYFQGTGAADDSGLPNDRFFAVRPEGSVSTLKIQRTERGDSAVYLCASSPWTGEGNQPQHFGDGTRLSIL.